This TCR beta chain stems from a study of T cells after yellow fever vaccination. Whole-study context: Libraries from low-cell-number fractions were prepared with the SMART-Seq v4 Ultra Low Input RNA kit. Findings and limits, study-wide: Post-booster reappearance was seen for most primary-vaccination clones (about 96% CD4, 85% to 90% CD8). Contamination of FACS-sorted repertoires by abundant clonotypes from the bulk population could occur.

The sample holds a few counts of this clonotype. Antigen unknown. 5'RACE template switching added a universal primer site and UMIs to TCR cDNA. MiXCR was run by TCRdb on the 5' RACE reads, yielding one entry per CDR3 protein. The data show 95,000 to 100,000 distinct CDR3 sequences, roughly 5.2% seen once. Germline V gives CDR1 MGHRA, CDR2 YSYEKL. This CDR3 region has 14 residues. V shed 4 bases, J shed 4 bases, and the junction held 6 bases outside the gene matches. This clonotype was obtained from a man younger than 35 who received the YFV17D yellow fever vaccine. V usage is TRBV4-1 and J usage is TRBJ2-7, with TRBD1 identical over 8 bases. The sample was CD8+ T cells sorted from PBMCs, taken 10 days after the yellow fever booster vaccination. The CDR3 DNA follows: TGCGCCAGCAGCCCCGACAGGGGCTTTTACGAGCAGTACTTC. Protein product: CASSPDRGFYEQYF.